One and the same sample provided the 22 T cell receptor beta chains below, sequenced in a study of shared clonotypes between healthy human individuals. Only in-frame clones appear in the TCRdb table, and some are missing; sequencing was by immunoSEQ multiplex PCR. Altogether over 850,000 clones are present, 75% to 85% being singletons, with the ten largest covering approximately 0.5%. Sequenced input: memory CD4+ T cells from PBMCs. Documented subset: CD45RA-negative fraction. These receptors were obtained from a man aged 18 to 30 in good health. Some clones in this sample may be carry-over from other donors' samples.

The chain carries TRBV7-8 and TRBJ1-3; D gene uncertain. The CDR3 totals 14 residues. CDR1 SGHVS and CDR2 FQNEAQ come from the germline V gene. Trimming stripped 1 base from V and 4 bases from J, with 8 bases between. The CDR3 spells CASSLETWGNTIYF. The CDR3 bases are TGTGCCAGCAGCTTAGAGACGTGGGGAAACACCATATATTTT.

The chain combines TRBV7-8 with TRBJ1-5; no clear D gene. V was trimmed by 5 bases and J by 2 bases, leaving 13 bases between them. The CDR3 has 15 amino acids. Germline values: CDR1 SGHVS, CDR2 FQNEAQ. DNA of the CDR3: TGTGCCAGCAGCCCGTGGGTTCGGGGCAATCAGCCCCAGCATTTT. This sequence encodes CASSPWVRGNQPQHF. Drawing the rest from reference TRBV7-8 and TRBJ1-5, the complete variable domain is GAGVSQSPRYKVAKRGQDVALRCDPISGHVSLFWYQQALGQGPEFLTYFQNEAQLDKSGLPSDRFFAERPEGSVSTLKIQRTQQEDSAVYLCASSPWVRGNQPQHFGDGTRLSIL.

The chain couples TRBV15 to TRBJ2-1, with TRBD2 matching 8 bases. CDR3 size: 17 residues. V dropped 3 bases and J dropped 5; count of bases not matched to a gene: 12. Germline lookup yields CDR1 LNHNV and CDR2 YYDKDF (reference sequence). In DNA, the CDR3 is TGTGCCACCAGCAGGCCTGGGGGTAGCGGGATGAACAATGAGCAGTTCTTC. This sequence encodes CATSRPGGSGMNNEQFF.

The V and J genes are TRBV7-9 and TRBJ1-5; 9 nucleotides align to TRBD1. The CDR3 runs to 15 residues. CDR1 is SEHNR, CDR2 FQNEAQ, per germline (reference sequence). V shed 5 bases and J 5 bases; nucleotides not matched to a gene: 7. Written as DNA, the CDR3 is TGTGCCAGCAGCGGAGGACAGGGGTGGTATCAGCCCCAGCATTTT. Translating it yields CASSGGQGWYQPQHF.

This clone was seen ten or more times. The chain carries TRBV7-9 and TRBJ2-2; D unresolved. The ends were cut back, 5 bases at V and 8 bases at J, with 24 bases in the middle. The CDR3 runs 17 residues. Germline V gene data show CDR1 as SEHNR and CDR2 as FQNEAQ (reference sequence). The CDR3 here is CASSPTHGLSIAGELFF. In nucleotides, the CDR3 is TGTGCCAGCAGCCCCACTCACGGGCTGTCTATCGCTGGGGAGCTGTTTTTT.

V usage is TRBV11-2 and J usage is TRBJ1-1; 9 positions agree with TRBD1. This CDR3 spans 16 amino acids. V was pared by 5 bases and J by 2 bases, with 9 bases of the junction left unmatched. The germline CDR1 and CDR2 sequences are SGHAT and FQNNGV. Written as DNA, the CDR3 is TGTGCCAGCAGCACACACAGGGGGCCGGCTAACACTGAAGCTTTCTTT. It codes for CASSTHRGPANTEAFF.

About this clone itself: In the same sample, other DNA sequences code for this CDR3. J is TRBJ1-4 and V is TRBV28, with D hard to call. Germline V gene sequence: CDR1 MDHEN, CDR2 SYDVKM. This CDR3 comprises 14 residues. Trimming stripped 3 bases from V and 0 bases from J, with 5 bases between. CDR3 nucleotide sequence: TGTGCCAGCAGTTTGGCCTCAACTAATGAAAAACTGTTTTTT. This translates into CASSLASTNEKLFF.

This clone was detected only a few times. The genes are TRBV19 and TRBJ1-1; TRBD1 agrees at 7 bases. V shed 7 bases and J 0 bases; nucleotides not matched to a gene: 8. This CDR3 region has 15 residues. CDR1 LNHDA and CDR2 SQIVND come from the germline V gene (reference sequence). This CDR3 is CASKITGQLNTEAFF. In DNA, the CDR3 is TGTGCCAGTAAGATAACGGGACAGCTGAACACTGAAGCTTTCTTT.

The CDR3 bases are TGTGCCAGCAGCCAAGACCGGGAAAGAGTGTTCTTC. The encoded protein is CASSQDRERVFF. The chain links TRBV14 to TRBJ2-1; D is possibly TRBD2 (5 bases). This CDR3 has 12 residues. V gave up 0 bases and J gave up 15 bases, with 12 bases separating them. Germline lookup yields CDR1 SGHDN and CDR2 FVKESK. Drawing the rest from reference TRBV14 and TRBJ2-1, the complete variable domain is EAGVTQFPSHSVIEKGQTVTLRCDPISGHDNLYWYRRVMGKEIKFLLHFVKESKQDESGMPNNRFLAERTGGTYSTLKVQPAELEDSGVYFCASSQDRERVFFGPGTRLTVL.

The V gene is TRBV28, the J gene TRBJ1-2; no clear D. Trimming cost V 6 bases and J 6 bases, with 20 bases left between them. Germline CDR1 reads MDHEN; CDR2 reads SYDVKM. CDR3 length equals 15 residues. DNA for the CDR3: TGTGCCAGCAGAGAACTAGGCCAGGTTGGGGATGGCTACACCTTC. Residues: CASRELGQVGDGYTF.

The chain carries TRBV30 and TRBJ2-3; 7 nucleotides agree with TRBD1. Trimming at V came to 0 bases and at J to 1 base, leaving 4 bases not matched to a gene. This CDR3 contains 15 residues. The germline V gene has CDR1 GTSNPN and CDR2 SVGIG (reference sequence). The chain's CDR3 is CAWSVRQGGTDTQYF. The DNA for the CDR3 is TGTGCCTGGAGTGTACGCCAGGGGGGCACAGATACGCAGTATTTT.

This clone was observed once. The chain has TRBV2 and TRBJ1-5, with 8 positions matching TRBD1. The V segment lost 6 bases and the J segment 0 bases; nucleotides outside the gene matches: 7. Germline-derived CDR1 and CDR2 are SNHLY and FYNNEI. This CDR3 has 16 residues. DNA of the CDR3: TGTGCCAGCAGACCTAGGACAGGGTCTAGCAATCAGCCCCAGCATTTT. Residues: CASRPRTGSSNQPQHF. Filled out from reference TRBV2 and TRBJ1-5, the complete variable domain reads EPEVTQTPSHQVTQMGQEVILRCVPISNHLYFYWYRQILGQKVEFLVSFYNNEISEKSEIFDDQFSVERPDGSNFTLKIRSTKLEDSAMYFCASRPRTGSSNQPQHFGDGTRLSIL.

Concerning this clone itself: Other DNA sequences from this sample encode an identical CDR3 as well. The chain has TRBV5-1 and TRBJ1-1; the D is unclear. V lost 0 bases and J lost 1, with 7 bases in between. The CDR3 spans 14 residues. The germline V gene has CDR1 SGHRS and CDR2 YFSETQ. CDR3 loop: CASSLEGANTEAFF. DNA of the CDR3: TGCGCCAGCAGCTTGGAGGGTGCGAACACTGAAGCTTTCTTT.

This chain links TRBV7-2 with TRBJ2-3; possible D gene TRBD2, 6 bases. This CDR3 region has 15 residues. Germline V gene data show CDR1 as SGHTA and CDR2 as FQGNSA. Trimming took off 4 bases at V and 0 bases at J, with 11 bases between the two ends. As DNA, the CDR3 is TGTGCCAGCAGCTACGGGGGACCTAGCACAGATACGCAGTATTTT. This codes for CASSYGGPSTDTQYF.

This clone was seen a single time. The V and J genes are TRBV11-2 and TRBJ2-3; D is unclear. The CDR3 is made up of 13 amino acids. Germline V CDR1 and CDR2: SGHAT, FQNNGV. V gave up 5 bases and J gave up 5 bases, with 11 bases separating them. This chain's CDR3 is CASSVNRVDTQYF. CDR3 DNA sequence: TGTGCCAGCAGCGTTAACCGGGTAGATACGCAGTATTTT.

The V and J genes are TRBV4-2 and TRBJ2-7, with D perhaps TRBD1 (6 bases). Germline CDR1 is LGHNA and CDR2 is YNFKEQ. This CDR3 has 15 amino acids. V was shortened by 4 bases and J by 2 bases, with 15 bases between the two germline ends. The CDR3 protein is CASSLSRDKTYEQYF. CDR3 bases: TGTGCCAGCAGCCTTTCCCGGGACAAAACCTACGAGCAGTACTTC.

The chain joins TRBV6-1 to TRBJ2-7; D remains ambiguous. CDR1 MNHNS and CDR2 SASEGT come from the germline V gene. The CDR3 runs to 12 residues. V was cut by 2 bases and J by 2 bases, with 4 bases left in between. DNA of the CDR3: TGTGCCAGCAGTGAACACCCCTACGAGCAGTACTTC. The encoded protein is CASSEHPYEQYF.

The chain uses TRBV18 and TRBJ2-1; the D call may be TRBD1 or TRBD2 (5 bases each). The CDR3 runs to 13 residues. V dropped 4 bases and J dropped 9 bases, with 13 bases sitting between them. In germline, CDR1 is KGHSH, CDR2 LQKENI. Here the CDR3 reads CASSLRDPPEQFF. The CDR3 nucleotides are TGTGCCAGCTCACTACGGGACCCCCCTGAGCAGTTCTTC.

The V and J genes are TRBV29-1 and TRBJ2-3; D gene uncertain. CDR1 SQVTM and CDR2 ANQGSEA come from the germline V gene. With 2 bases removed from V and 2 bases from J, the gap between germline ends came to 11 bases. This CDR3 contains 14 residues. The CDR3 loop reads CSVEPAASTDTQYF. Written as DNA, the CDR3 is TGCAGCGTTGAACCGGCAGCCTCCACAGATACGCAGTATTTT.

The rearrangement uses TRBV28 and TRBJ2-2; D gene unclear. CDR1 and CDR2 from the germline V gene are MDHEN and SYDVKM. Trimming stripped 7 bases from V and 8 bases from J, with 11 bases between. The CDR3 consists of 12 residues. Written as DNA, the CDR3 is TGTGCCAGCAATCAATTGGCTGGGGAGCTGTTTTTT. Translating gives CASNQLAGELFF.

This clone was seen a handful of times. CDR3 DNA sequence: TGCAGTGGTGGGCGTATGGACACTGAAGCTTTCTTT. It is translated as CSGGRMDTEAFF. This chain connects TRBV29-1 to TRBJ1-1; D unresolved. The CDR3 runs to 12 residues. Germline-derived CDR1 and CDR2 are SQVTM and ANQGSEA.

The CDR3 coding sequence is TGTGCCAGCAGCTTATGGAGCGGACAGGGAAGTACGGAAGCTTTCTTT. Protein product: CASSLWSGQGSTEAFF. The chain combines TRBV5-6 with TRBJ1-1, with 8 bases matching TRBD1. The CDR3 runs to 16 residues. The germline gives CDR1 SGHDT, CDR2 YYEEEE. The trim removed 2 bases at V and 8 bases at J, leaving 14 bases unmatched.